The rows below give T cell receptor beta chains drawn from one sample of a study of response to subunit inactivated influenza vaccine. TCRdb fed the RT-PCR reads into MiXCR, producing one record per CDR3 protein. The sample lists 860,000 or so distinct CDR3 sequences, over 20% seen once, with roughly 10% in the top ten. Specimen: PBMCs from blood, collected approximately 5 days after vaccination. The receptors were gathered from a man aged 50-59 years who received an inactivated influenza vaccine. The CDR3 runs from the conserved cysteine through the conserved F or W. The order of the fields is CDR3 DNA, CDR3 protein, CDR3 length, clone size, D gene, V gene, J gene. The D gene is left open where the match is weak. Not every row has a clone size; where given, it reads once, few, many or a size class.

TGTGCCAGCAGTCTCGGACAGGGGATACGGAACACTGAAGCTTTCTTT	CASSLGQGIRNTEAFF	16	-	TRBD1	TRBV12-3/TRBV12-4	TRBJ1-1
TGCGCCAGCAGCCAAGCCCCCCAGCAGAAACACAATGAGCAGTTCTTC	CASSQAPQQKHNEQFF	16	few	-	TRBV4-3	TRBJ2-1
TGCAGTGCTAGACAAACTTCCACCGGGGAGCTGTTTTTT	CSARQTSTGELFF	13	few	-	TRBV20-1	TRBJ2-2
TGTGCCAGCAGCCCTCAGGCAGGGGGCGGCTACGAGCAGTACTTC	CASSPQAGGGYEQYF	15	few	TRBD1	TRBV9	TRBJ2-7
TGTGCCAGCAGCCCGTGGATGCTGCCTAGCACAGATACGCAGTATTTT	CASSPWMLPSTDTQYF	16	few	-	TRBV14	TRBJ2-3
TGTGCCAGCAGCTTAAGGGTAGGACTCGAGCAGTACTTC	CASSLRVGLEQYF	13	many	-	TRBV7-6	TRBJ2-7
TGTGCCAGCAGCTCGGACAGGGGGAAACGCATGGGACGGGATAAGGTCGGCTTT	CASSSDRGKRMGRDKVGF	18	few	TRBD1	TRBV5-5	TRBJ1-1
TGCGCCAGCAGCCACCTGATGGATAGCTATGGCTACACCTTC	CASSHLMDSYGYTF	14	-	-	TRBV5-1	TRBJ1-2
TGCGCCACCAGAGAGAGCGGGACCAGCACAGATACGCAGTATTTT	CATRESGTSTDTQYF	15	-	TRBD2	TRBV10-1	TRBJ2-3
TGCAGTGCTAGAGATCCCAATCAGGCGGGGGGCCATGAGCAGTTCTTC	CSARDPNQAGGHEQFF	16	-	TRBD2	TRBV20-1	TRBJ2-1
TGCAGCGTTAGGGGGGGCAAGGGTAACACCGGGGAGCTGTTTTTT	CSVRGGKGNTGELFF	15	-	-	TRBV29-1	TRBJ2-2
TGTGCCAGCAGCAGGACTTGGTGGGAGCAGTACTTC	CASSRTWWEQYF	12	few	-	TRBV7-2	TRBJ2-7
TGTGCCAGCAGCCCCCGGGACCCCAACACCGGGGAGCTGTTTTTT	CASSPRDPNTGELFF	15	few	-	TRBV11-2	TRBJ2-2
TGCAGTGCTAGAGAGTCAAGATACACCGGGGAGCTGTTTTTT	CSARESRYTGELFF	14	few	-	TRBV20-1	TRBJ2-2
TGTGCCCTCAGTTTAGGGGTCACAGGGGGCTTGTACCGCACTGAAGCTTTCTTT	CALSLGVTGGLYRTEAFF	18	-	TRBD1	TRBV2	TRBJ1-1
TGCAGTGCTAGAGTACTCCGAAGGACAGGGTTAGGCGAGCAGTACTTC	CSARVLRRTGLGEQYF	16	-	TRBD1	TRBV20-1	TRBJ2-7
TGCAGTGCTAGAGGGGACAGGGTTACAGATACGCAGTATTTT	CSARGDRVTDTQYF	14	many	TRBD1	TRBV20-1	TRBJ2-3
TGTGCCAGCAGTTCCCCCGACCTCGGTTTTGAGACCCAGTACTTC	CASSSPDLGFETQYF	15	few	-	TRBV6-5	TRBJ2-5
TGCAGTGCAGTCCGGGACCACACAGATACGCAGTATTTT	CSAVRDHTDTQYF	13	few	-	TRBV20-1	TRBJ2-3
TGCAGTGCTAGAGATCTATGGGAGGGGAGCTCCTACAATGAGCAGTTCTTC	CSARDLWEGSSYNEQFF	17	few	TRBD2	TRBV20-1	TRBJ2-1
TGCAGTGCTAAGGTAACCGCGGGATTTTACAATGAGCAGTTCTTC	CSAKVTAGFYNEQFF	15	few	-	TRBV20-1	TRBJ2-1
TGTGCCAGCAGTTCAGGGGGCGCGGCGGAGGAGACCCAGTACTTC	CASSSGGAAEETQYF	15	-	TRBD1	TRBV6-2/TRBV6-3	TRBJ2-5
TGTGCCACCAGTGACGAGGCGGGGGGACACTACTACAATGAGCAGTTCTTC	CATSDEAGGHYYNEQFF	17	-	TRBD2	TRBV24-1	TRBJ2-1
TGTGCCACTTCGAGACAGGGGATTAACTACGAGCAGTACTTC	CATSRQGINYEQYF	14	few	TRBD1	TRBV28	TRBJ2-7
TGCAGCGTTCGTCCCGGGACAGGGAGATACGAGCAGTACTTC	CSVRPGTGRYEQYF	14	-	TRBD1	TRBV29-1	TRBJ2-7
TGTGCCACCAGTGGAAGGGGGCGAGAGACCCAGTACTTC	CATSGRGRETQYF	13	-	TRBD1	TRBV24-1	TRBJ2-5
TGTGCCAGCACCCCTATCCTTGACCACACCGGGGAGCTGTTTTTT	CASTPILDHTGELFF	15	-	-	TRBV28	TRBJ2-2
TGCGCCAGCAGCTTGGTGGGGACTAGCGGGGCGCCAGATACGCAGTATTTT	CASSLVGTSGAPDTQYF	17	few	TRBD2	TRBV5-1	TRBJ2-3
TGTGCCAGCAGCTTAGACTATTGGGGGGTGGGCTCCTACAATGAGCAGTTCTTC	CASSLDYWGVGSYNEQFF	18	once	-	TRBV11-1	TRBJ2-1
TGCAGTGCTAGCTGGCTAGCGGGGGACCTTAAGACCCAGTACTTC	CSASWLAGDLKTQYF	15	few	TRBD2	TRBV20-1	TRBJ2-5
TGCGCCAGCAGCCAAGATGAATCGTTAGCGGGACCCTACAATGAGCAGTTCTTC	CASSQDESLAGPYNEQFF	18	few	TRBD2	TRBV4-3	TRBJ2-1
TGCAGTGCTAGAGTTGAAGCTTTCTTT	CSARVEAFF	9	few	-	TRBV20-1	TRBJ1-1
TGTGCCAGCAGCTTGGCCGTTTCCAGGGATTCACCCCTCCACTTT	CASSLAVSRDSPLHF	15	many	-	TRBV5-6	TRBJ1-6
TGTGCCAGCAGGGCTAGCGGTTCCTCCTACGAGCAGTACTTC	CASRASGSSYEQYF	14	-	TRBD2	TRBV2	TRBJ2-7
TGTGCCAGTAGTTCTCCCCCCGGGACACAGTCTAATCAGCCCCAGCATTTT	CASSSPPGTQSNQPQHF	17	few	-	TRBV19	TRBJ1-5
TGCAGCGTTGTAGGGGGGACAGGAGGCTACGAGCAGTACTTC	CSVVGGTGGYEQYF	14	few	TRBD1	TRBV29-1	TRBJ2-7
TGTGCCAGCAGCGTCAACTCGTGGTACGAGCAGTACTTC	CASSVNSWYEQYF	13	-	-	TRBV7-6	TRBJ2-7
TGTGCCAGCAGCGCAGAAGGTTCATTAGCGGGACCCACCGGGGAGCTGTTTTTT	CASSAEGSLAGPTGELFF	18	-	TRBD2	TRBV7-4	TRBJ2-2
TGTGCCAGCAGAAGGGACAGGGGGTGGACTGAAGCTTTCTTT	CASRRDRGWTEAFF	14	few	TRBD1	TRBV27	TRBJ1-1
TGTGCCAGCAGCGAGTCAGGACAGGGCTACTACGAGCAGTACTTC	CASSESGQGYYEQYF	15	few	TRBD1	TRBV5-6	TRBJ2-7
TGTGCCAGCAGTAACACGGAGGAGCCCCAGCATTTT	CASSNTEEPQHF	12	-	-	TRBV6-1	TRBJ1-5
TGCGCCAGCGCTCCCCACGGGGGGGACTCCTACAATGAGCAGTTCTTC	CASAPHGGDSYNEQFF	16	-	TRBD2	TRBV5-1	TRBJ2-1
TGTGCCAGCACCATTGGCGGGATTTCGGATACGCAGTATTTT	CASTIGGISDTQYF	14	-	-	TRBV4-2	TRBJ2-3
TGTGCCAGCAAGGGACTAGCGATCCGAATCTACAATGAGCAGTTCTTC	CASKGLAIRIYNEQFF	16	many	TRBD2	TRBV2	TRBJ2-1
TGTGCCAGCAGAGACCGGGACACCAACGTCCTGACTTTC	CASRDRDTNVLTF	13	many	-	TRBV12-3/TRBV12-4	TRBJ2-6
TGTGCCAGCAGTGAAAGGACAGGGAAAAGTCAGTTCTTC	CASSERTGKSQFF	13	few	TRBD1	TRBV2	TRBJ2-1
TGTGCCAGCAGCCTTCGACAGGGCCATCCCTACAATGAGCAGTTCTTC	CASSLRQGHPYNEQFF	16	few	TRBD1	TRBV6-1	TRBJ2-1
TGTGCCAGCAGTTACTCTGGGACTTCCCAGAGTCCCTACAATGAGCAGTTCTTC	CASSYSGTSQSPYNEQFF	18	few	-	TRBV6-5	TRBJ2-1
TGTGCCAGCAGCCAATTACTAGCGGGAGGCTACAATGAGCAGTTCTTC	CASSQLLAGGYNEQFF	16	few	TRBD2	TRBV14	TRBJ2-1
TGCGCCAGCATCGACCGAACTAGCGGGGGGGCCGAGCAGTTCTTC	CASIDRTSGGAEQFF	15	many	TRBD2	TRBV5-1	TRBJ2-1
TGTGCCAGCAGTATAAAGGGACAGTTCTATGGCTACACCTTC	CASSIKGQFYGYTF	14	-	TRBD1	TRBV2	TRBJ1-2
TGCGCCAGCAGCGTCGGACGGAAGGAGGTGGGAAACACCATATATTTT	CASSVGRKEVGNTIYF	16	-	-	TRBV5-1	TRBJ1-3
TGCGCCAGCAGCTTGCCGGGACGGACCACAGATACGCAGTATTTT	CASSLPGRTTDTQYF	15	-	-	TRBV5-1	TRBJ2-3
TGCGCCAGCAGCTACGATGCTAGCGGGAGGGTTGAGACCCAGTACTTC	CASSYDASGRVETQYF	16	-	TRBD2	TRBV5-1	TRBJ2-5
TGCGCCAGCAGCCAGGGGACTTGGCCCAACGGGGAGCTGTTTTTT	CASSQGTWPNGELFF	15	-	-	TRBV4-1	TRBJ2-2